Detailed here is one T cell receptor (beta chain). Its target is unknown. A modified ARM-PCR protocol with three rounds of nested PCR amplified TCRbeta. TCRdb recomputed calls from the multiplex PCR reads with MiXCR, one row per CDR3 protein. The sample has tens of thousands of distinct CDR3 sequences, 74% seen once. The data derive from a study of tumor and adjacent non-tumor tissue in lung cancer. About the research overall: Patients were aged roughly 30 to 76, some 10 men and about five women, stage I to III.

The germline CDR1 and CDR2 sequences are MNHEY and SVGEGT. This CDR3 contains 14 residues. Between the trimmed V and J ends, which lost 4 bases and 4 bases, there was a span of 13 bases. Notes on the study in general: Patients with more diverse tumor TCRs had worse survival. Normal lung showed higher cumulative top 100 clone frequency than tumor. TCR diversity was significantly greater in tumor than normal lung tissue.

RNA was extracted from bulk tissue without any cell sorting. More than 3 cm separated this lung sample from the edge of the tumor. This rearrangement joins TRBV6-2 or TRBV6-3 to TRBJ1-1; tentative D call: TRBD1 (6 bases). Sequenced sample: distant non-tumor lung tissue. The sequence was collected from a woman aged 55-69 years with non-small cell lung cancer. CDR3 nucleotide sequence: TGTGCCAGCAGTTGCGGACAGTGGGGCACTGAAGCTTTCTTT. Protein sequence: CASSCGQWGTEAFF.